The clone carrying this T cell receptor beta chain was recorded many times. Its target is not known. This entry is derived from a study of identical twins. Study outcomes and limitations: The study found excess low generation probability among twin-shared out-of-frame alpha sequences. Not following the same donors, the study drew its conclusions from cross-sectional statistical analysis. Abundant cord blood beta clonotypes carried fewer insertions; memory repertoires showed none.

The CDR3 has 12 amino acids. V lost 3 bases and J 4 bases, leaving 7 bases between the germline ends. CDR1 is SQVTM, CDR2 ANQGSEA, per germline. Each CDR3 protein is one row after TCRdb ran MiXCR on the 5' RACE reads. The sample lists 640,000 or so distinct CDR3 sequences, approximately 6.1% seen once, with 1.5% to 2% in the top ten. The clonotype originates from a young man in good health. J is TRBJ2-4 and V is TRBV29-1; D remains unclear. Sequencing was done on a sample of naive T cells sorted from blood. Here the CDR3 reads CSVEPEKNIQYF. The CDR3 DNA follows: TGCAGCGTTGAGCCCGAAAAAAACATTCAGTACTTC.